This section outlines one T cell receptor (beta chain) sequence together with its context. These data are taken from a study of technical replicates of blood from several donors. Assay used: immunoSEQ multiplex PCR; TCRdb lists only in-frame clones, some missing. The data contain 50,000 to 70,000 clones, approximately 86% of them singletons. The length of the CDR3 is 13 residues. V lost 0 bases and J lost 1, with 3 bases in between. Germline V gives CDR1 LNHNV, CDR2 YYDKDF (reference sequence). The sequenced sample consisted of PBMCs. The V and J genes are TRBV15 and TRBJ2-5, with D unresolved. This TCR came from a human donor in good health. Some clones in this sample may be carry-over from other donors' samples. The CDR3 protein is CATSRDSQETQYF. CDR3 DNA: TGTGCCACCAGCAGAGATAGCCAAGAGACCCAGTACTTC.